At least ten counts were recorded for the clone carrying this T cell receptor (beta chain). Antigen: not known. The CDR3 regions of TCR beta were amplified from RNA transcripts. In the first-round RT-PCR of the TCR CDR3, the HTBI primer set was used. TCRdb reprocessed the multiplex PCR reads via MiXCR and lists one record per CDR3 protein. The repertoire holds roughly 170,000 distinct CDR3 sequences, approximately 15% seen once, with 25% to 30% in the top ten. This specimen comes from a study of T cells in Graves' hyperthyroidism and ophthalmopathy. The V gene lost 8 bases and the J gene lost 7 bases, with 18 bases spanning the gap. The CDR3 sequence is 14 residues long. CDR1 is SGHTA, CDR2 FQGNSA, per germline. General study results and limits: Ophthalmopathy got predicted by the model a median around 6.6 months before its onset.

The sequence was obtained from a woman aged 50 to 65 with Graves' hyperthyroidism. Sequenced: blood. This chain connects TRBV7-2 to TRBJ2-1, with D uncertain. The CDR3, as DNA: TGTGCCAGCGGTTCCGAGGCGAGCAGGAATGAGCAGTTCTTC. It codes for CASGSEASRNEQFF.